This TCR beta chain originates from a study of Ad26.COV2.S vaccination and SARS-CoV-2 variants. Treatment in this sample: some 20 received Ad26.COV2.S at low or high dose, single or two shots; about five received placebo; per-sample allocation not given. Each sample was drawn 63 days after the first injection (of vaccine or placebo). V was trimmed by 5 bases and J by 2 bases, leaving 26 bases between them. This CDR3 spans 19 amino acids. Germline CDR1 and CDR2: PRHDT and FYEKMQ (reference sequence). Profiled with immunoSEQ multiplex PCR; TCRdb holds only in-frame clones, not every one. The sample lists about 480,000 clones, around nine tenths seen once, with roughly 13% in the top ten.

The gene calls are TRBV13 and TRBJ2-3, with a tentative D call TRBD2 (5 bases). The source of this sequence is a person aged 18-65 years who received the Ad26.COV2.S COVID-19 vaccine or a placebo. This sample comprised peripheral blood, obtained in a trial of Ad26.COV2.S vaccine versus placebo. CDR3 loop: CASSILHSGGVVFTDTQYF. The CDR3, as DNA: TGTGCCAGCAGCATCCTACACTCTGGAGGAGTCGTATTCACAGATACGCAGTATTTT.